The TCR beta chain described here comes from a study of blood T cell repertoires in COVID-19. Sequenced by immunoSEQ multiplex PCR; TCRdb stores in-frame clones only, minus some. The top ten hold about 5.1% of the sample, which has fewer than 300,000 clones, 65% to 90% seen once. This CDR3 has 14 amino acids. In germline, CDR1 is MNHEY, CDR2 SVGAGI. Trimming took 6 bases from V and 4 from J; bases not matched to a gene: 6. Sequences were obtained from peripheral blood. This chain uses TRBV6-5 with TRBJ1-2; 9 bases align to TRBD1. The sequence derives from a man aged 50 to 59 with active or convalescent COVID-19. The CDR3: CASSTGTGTYGYTF. The CDR3 nucleotides are TGTGCCAGCAGCACCGGGACAGGGACCTATGGCTACACCTTC.